The 9 T cell receptor beta chains presented below share a single source sample, sequenced in a study of monozygotic twins with inflammatory bowel disease. TCRdb re-called the 5' RACE reads; every CDR3 protein appears as one record, without DNA. This table holds a few hundred thousand distinct CDR3 sequences. The sample was blood. These receptors were taken from a human donor with ulcerative colitis or Crohn's disease, or a healthy co-twin of an affected twin (not recorded which).

The chain joins TRBV4-1 to TRBJ2-5; the TCRdb call, TRBD1, lacks DNA for checking. From germline, CDR1 is MGHRA and CDR2 YSYEKL. CDR3 size: 16 residues. The CDR3 is CASSQSGTSGAETQYF.

The chain recombines TRBV7-2 with TRBJ2-7; TCRdb's D gene call, TRBD2, goes unchecked for lack of DNA. The V gene's germline CDR1 is SGHTA and CDR2 FQGNSA. The CDR3 covers 15 residues. CDR3 residues: CASSLDGTSGDEQYF.

CDR3 in amino acids: CASSYGALNTEAFF. J is TRBJ1-1 and V is TRBV6-2 or TRBV6-3; TCRdb names TRBD1, which stays unverified in the absence of DNA. CDR1 MNHEY and CDR2 SVGEGT come from the germline V gene. This CDR3 is built from 14 residues.

The chain combines TRBV20-1 with TRBJ2-5; without DNA, the TCRdb call of TRBD1 cannot be checked. The germline V gene has CDR1 DFQATT and CDR2 SNEGSKA (reference sequence). The CDR3 runs 15 residues. The CDR3 here is CSAGPRDRIQETQYF.

The CDR3 protein is CASRRGNSYEQYF. The chain joins TRBV6-2 or TRBV6-3 to TRBJ2-7. Germline-derived CDR1 and CDR2 are MNHEY and SVGEGT. This CDR3 comprises 13 residues.

The V gene is TRBV7-2, the J gene TRBJ2-1; TCRdb's D call, TRBD2, is unchecked because there is no DNA. The CDR3 sequence is 15 residues long. Looked up from germline, CDR1 is SGHTA and CDR2 is FQGNSA. The chain's CDR3 is CASSFERGGPNEQFF.

The V and J genes are TRBV30 and TRBJ1-4; TCRdb names TRBD1, which stays unverified in the absence of DNA. The CDR3 loop spans 13 amino acids. Germline CDR1 and CDR2: GTSNPN and SVGIG (reference sequence). The CDR3: CAWNGGLVEKLFF.

The CDR3 spells CSAISGTRRNTEAFF. The chain couples TRBV20-1 to TRBJ1-1; the TRBD1 assignment by TCRdb is unverifiable without DNA. Germline V gene data show CDR1 as DFQATT and CDR2 as SNEGSKA (reference sequence). This CDR3 has 15 residues.

V usage is TRBV6-2 or TRBV6-3 and J usage is TRBJ2-1; without DNA, the TCRdb call of TRBD1 cannot be checked. The CDR3 consists of 13 residues. The V gene's germline CDR1 is MNHEY and CDR2 SVGEGT. CDR3 in amino acids: CASRDRDYNEQFF.